These 3 T cell receptor beta chains share one sample of origin, sequenced in a study of shared clonotypes between healthy human individuals. Sequencing was performed with immunoSEQ multiplex PCR; in TCRdb, only in-frame clones are kept and a portion is missing. The data contain 2 million to 2.5 million clones, 85% to 95% of them singletons. The sequencing input was naive CD4+ T cells from PBMCs. Subset reported: CD45RA+ positively selected. These receptors were collected from a man between 18 and 29 years old in good health. Some clones in this sample may be carry-over from other donors' samples.

The chain's CDR3 is CASRLVGTEAFF. DNA of the CDR3: TGTGCCAGCAGATTGGTGGGTACTGAAGCTTTCTTT. The V gene is TRBV28, the J gene TRBJ1-1; D gene uncertain. CDR1 is MDHEN, CDR2 SYDVKM, per germline. The CDR3 spans 12 residues. Trimming took 6 bases from V and 5 from J, leaving 10 bases between them.

Notes on this clone: Other nucleotide sequences in the sample specify the same CDR3. The gene calls are TRBV18 and TRBJ2-3, with TRBD2 identical over 12 bases. The CDR3 extends over 16 amino acids. The germline CDR1 and CDR2 sequences are KGHSH and LQKENI. Trimming took 1 base from V and 4 from J; bases not matched to a gene: 3. In DNA, the CDR3 is TGTGCCAGCTCACCACGACTAGCGGGAGCAGCAGATACGCAGTATTTT. As protein: CASSPRLAGAADTQYF.

This clone occurred once. The rearrangement links TRBV5-1 to TRBJ2-3; D unresolved. The CDR3 extends over 15 amino acids. V was clipped by 4 bases and J by 2 bases, with 14 bases between them. The germline gives CDR1 SGHRS, CDR2 YFSETQ. CDR3 region: CASSPQPSTTDTQYF. The DNA of the CDR3 is TGCGCCAGCAGCCCCCAGCCGTCTACCACAGATACGCAGTATTTT.